These T cell receptor beta chains were read from a single sample in a study of CD8+CD57+ T cells in acquired aplastic anemia. A single record per CDR3 protein comes from TCRdb applying MiXCR to the reads. Counted here are about 210,000 distinct CDR3 sequences, 30% to 40% occurring once; the ten biggest clones make up 1.1%. Sequences were obtained from sorted CD4+, CD8+, or CD8+CD57+ T cells (not recorded which) from PBMCs. The receptors here all came from a human donor in good health, serving as a control. The conserved cysteine and the conserved F or W are not part of the CDR3 here.

V: TRBV9
CDR3: ASSVGQGGDQPQH

V: TRBV19
CDR3: ASSILGGAVLFRNEAF

V: TRBV25-1
CDR3: ASSESKYAGTGVKETQY

V: TRBV15
CDR3: ASSRGQGSRYTQY

V: TRBV4-1
CDR3: ASSLIGPGLEYEQY

V: TRBV5-1
CDR3: ASSLKWGGTGELF

V: TRBV2
CDR3: ASSVYSYEQY

V: TRBV7-9
CDR3: AGNGRTEAL

V: TRBV6-1
CDR3: ASSGGDRLNPHYGYT

V: TRBV10-3
CDR3: AIMGTDLNIGYT

V: TRBV18
CDR3: ASSHSGQGTYEQY

V: TRBV12-3/TRBV12-4
CDR3: ASSPYRTGRRAYEQY

V: TRBV24-1
CDR3: ATSDARGGEEKLF

V: TRBV2
CDR3: ASSEWGANVLT

V: TRBV4-1
CDR3: ASSQGPRGALNQPQH

V: TRBV10-2
CDR3: ASSLTDYQPQH

V: TRBV7-2
CDR3: ASSLASGKVNTEAF

V: TRBV18
CDR3: ASSPFGGLNTEAF

V: TRBV20-1
CDR3: SARNANSNQPQH

V: TRBV7-8
CDR3: ASSLDRVTEAF

V: TRBV2
CDR3: ASSGTPRVYT

V: TRBV9
CDR3: ASSVGRDQPQH

V: TRBV2
CDR3: ASTGEGDQPQH

V: TRBV2
CDR3: ASSVSRGALAHEQY

V: TRBV6-1
CDR3: ASSPTRTAYNSPLH

V: TRBV10-1
CDR3: ASSEFGLAGGPVDTQY

V: TRBV25-1
CDR3: ASSLTGAGVQYEQY

V: TRBV10-3
CDR3: AISEEEYSNQPQH

V: TRBV15
CDR3: ATSPAGATQY

V: TRBV2
CDR3: ASSERTGGRGYT

V: TRBV7-3
CDR3: ASSRSGTAQGYT

V: TRBV2
CDR3: ASSEMSAGQGDEQY

V: TRBV12-3/TRBV12-4
CDR3: ASNEGWGTASPDTQY

V: TRBV29-1
CDR3: SGRSGGGNTIY

V: TRBV10-3
CDR3: AISESRVDGYT

V: TRBV19
CDR3: ASSRGQGSNYEQY

V: TRBV11-2
CDR3: ASSQSAGSAEAF

V: TRBV9
CDR3: ASSAIAGGPLF

V: TRBV25-1
CDR3: ASSEFWRDFAQY

V: TRBV5-5
CDR3: ASSLGAVGNTIY

V: TRBV10-1
CDR3: AIRTGYYEQY

V: TRBV6-5
CDR3: ASSYFQGGTEAF

V: TRBV19
CDR3: ASSTQTGGAWAEQY

V: TRBV4-1
CDR3: ASSPTTSGVYEQY

V: TRBV6-1
CDR3: ASSAAPVHTQY

V: TRBV2
CDR3: ASSEAPGLAGGKF

V: TRBV30
CDR3: AWSPGQDRGRVYGYT

V: TRBV15
CDR3: ATSRGRQGAF

V: TRBV15
CDR3: ATSREVWEAGNTIY

V: TRBV3-1
CDR3: ASSQAWTSLEQY